Here is one T cell receptor (beta chain) with its context. The antigen remains unidentified. The sample originates from a study of T cells in Graves' hyperthyroidism and ophthalmopathy. Findings and limits, study-wide: Prediction of ophthalmopathy progression came a median around 6.5 months pre-onset.

Trimming took off 3 bases at V and 4 bases at J, with 11 bases between the two ends. The CDR3 is made up of 14 amino acids. Per germline, CDR1 MGHRA and CDR2 YSYEKL. Amplification of TCR beta CDR3 regions used RNA as the template. A set of HTBI primers served as the primers for a first-round RT-PCR of the TCR CDR3. TCRdb called the multiplex PCR reads again in MiXCR, with one record for every CDR3 protein. The sample carries approximately 400,000 distinct CDR3 sequences, approximately 15% recorded once. With duration under 3 months, ophthalmopathy was active: Clinical Activity Score at least 3, NOSPECS at least 4. Any patient presenting with uncontrolled infection, other autoimmune disease, pregnancy or lactation was left out. Clinical symptoms, serum thyroxine and TRAb, thyroid ultrasound and orbital computed tomography together formed the diagnostic basis.

Material: blood. The origin of this receptor is a woman in her 30s with Graves' ophthalmopathy. The chain carries TRBV4-1 and TRBJ2-3, with D perhaps TRBD1 (6 bases). CDR3 DNA: TGCGCCAGCAGCCAGCCTACAGGGTCAGATACGCAGTATTTT. Translating it yields CASSQPTGSDTQYF.